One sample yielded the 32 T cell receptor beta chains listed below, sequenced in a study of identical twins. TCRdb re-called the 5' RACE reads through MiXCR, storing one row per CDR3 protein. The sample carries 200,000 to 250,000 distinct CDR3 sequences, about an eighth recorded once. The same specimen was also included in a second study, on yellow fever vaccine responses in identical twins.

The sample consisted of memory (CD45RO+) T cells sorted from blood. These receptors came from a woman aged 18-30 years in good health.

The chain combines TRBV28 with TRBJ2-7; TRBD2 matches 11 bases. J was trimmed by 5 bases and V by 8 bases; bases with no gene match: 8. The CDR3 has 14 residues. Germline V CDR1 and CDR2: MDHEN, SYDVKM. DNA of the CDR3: TGTGCCAGCCACGGGACTAGCGGAACACACGAGCAGTACTTC. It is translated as CASHGTSGTHEQYF.

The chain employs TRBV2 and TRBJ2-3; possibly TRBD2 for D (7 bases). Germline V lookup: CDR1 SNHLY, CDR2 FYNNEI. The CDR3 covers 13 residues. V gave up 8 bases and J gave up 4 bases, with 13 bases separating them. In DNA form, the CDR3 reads TGTGCCAGCGGGGGGGGGCAGGCAGATACGCAGTATTTT. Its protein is CASGGGQADTQYF.

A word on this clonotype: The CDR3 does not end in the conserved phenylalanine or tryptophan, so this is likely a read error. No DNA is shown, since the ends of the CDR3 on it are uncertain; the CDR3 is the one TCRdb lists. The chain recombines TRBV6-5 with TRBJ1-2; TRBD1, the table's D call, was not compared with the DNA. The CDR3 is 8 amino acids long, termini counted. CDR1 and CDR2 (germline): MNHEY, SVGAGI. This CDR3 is CASSYGTD.

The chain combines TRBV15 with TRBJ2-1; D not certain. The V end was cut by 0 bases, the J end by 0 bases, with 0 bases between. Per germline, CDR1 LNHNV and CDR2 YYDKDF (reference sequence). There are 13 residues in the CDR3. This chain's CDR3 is CATSRDSYNEQFF. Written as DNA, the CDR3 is TGTGCCACCAGCAGAGACTCCTACAATGAGCAGTTCTTC.

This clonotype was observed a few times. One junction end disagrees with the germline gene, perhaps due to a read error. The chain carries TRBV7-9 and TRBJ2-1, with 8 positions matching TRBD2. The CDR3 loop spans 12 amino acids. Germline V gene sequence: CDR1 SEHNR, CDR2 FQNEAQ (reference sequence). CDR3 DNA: TGTGCCAGCAGCCCGCCCGGGAGGGCCCCAAACTTC. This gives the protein CASSPPGRAPNF.

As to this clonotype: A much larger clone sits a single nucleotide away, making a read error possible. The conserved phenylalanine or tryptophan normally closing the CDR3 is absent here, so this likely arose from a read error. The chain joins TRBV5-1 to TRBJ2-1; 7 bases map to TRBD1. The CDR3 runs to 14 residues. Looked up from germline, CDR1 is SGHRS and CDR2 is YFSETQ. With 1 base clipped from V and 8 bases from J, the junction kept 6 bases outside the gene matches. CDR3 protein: CASSLSTGSHEQFI. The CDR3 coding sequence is TGCGCCAGCAGCTTGTCGACAGGGTCCCATGAGCAGTTCATC.

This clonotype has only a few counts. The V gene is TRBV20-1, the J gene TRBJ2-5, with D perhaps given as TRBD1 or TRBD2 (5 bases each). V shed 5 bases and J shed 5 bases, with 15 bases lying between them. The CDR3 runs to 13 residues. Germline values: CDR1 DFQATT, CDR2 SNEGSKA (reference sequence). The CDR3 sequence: CSAPHGGPETQYF. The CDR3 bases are TGCAGTGCTCCCCATGGGGGACCGGAGACCCAGTACTTC.

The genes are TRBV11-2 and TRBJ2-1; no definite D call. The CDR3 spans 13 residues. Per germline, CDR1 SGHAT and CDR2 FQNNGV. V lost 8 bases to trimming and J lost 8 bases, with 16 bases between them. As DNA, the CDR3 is TGTGCCAGCGGACCTCGTTCGATACATGAGCAGTTCTTC. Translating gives CASGPRSIHEQFF.

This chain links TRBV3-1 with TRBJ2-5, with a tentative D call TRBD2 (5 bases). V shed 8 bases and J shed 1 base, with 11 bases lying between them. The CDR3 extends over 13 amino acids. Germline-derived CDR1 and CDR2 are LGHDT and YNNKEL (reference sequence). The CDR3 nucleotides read TGTGCCAGCGGGGAGCAGCCCCAAGAGACCCAGTACTTC. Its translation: CASGEQPQETQYF.

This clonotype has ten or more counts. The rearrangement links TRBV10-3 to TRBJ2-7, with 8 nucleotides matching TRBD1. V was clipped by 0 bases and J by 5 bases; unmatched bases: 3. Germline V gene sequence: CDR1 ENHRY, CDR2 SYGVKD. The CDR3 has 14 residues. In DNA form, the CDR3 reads TGTGCCATCAGTGAGTCCGACAGGGGACACGAGCAGTACTTC. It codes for CAISESDRGHEQYF.

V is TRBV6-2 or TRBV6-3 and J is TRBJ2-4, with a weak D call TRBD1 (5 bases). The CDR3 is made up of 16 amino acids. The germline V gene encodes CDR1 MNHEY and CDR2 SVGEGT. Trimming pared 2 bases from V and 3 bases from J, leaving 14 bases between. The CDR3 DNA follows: TGTGCCAGCAGTTACCCTGCAGGGTATGACAAAAACATTCAGTACTTC. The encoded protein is CASSYPAGYDKNIQYF.

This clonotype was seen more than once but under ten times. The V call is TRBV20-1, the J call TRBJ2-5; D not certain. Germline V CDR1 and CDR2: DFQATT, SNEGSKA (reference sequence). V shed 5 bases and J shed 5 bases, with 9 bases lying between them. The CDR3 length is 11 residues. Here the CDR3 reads CSAWVGETQYF. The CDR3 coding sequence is TGCAGTGCTTGGGTTGGGGAGACCCAGTACTTC.

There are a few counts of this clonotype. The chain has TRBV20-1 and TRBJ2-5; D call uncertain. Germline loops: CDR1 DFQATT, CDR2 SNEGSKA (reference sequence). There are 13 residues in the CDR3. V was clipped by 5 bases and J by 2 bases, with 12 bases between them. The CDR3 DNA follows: TGCAGTGCTGTTTTCGGACCACAAGAGACCCAGTACTTC. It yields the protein CSAVFGPQETQYF.

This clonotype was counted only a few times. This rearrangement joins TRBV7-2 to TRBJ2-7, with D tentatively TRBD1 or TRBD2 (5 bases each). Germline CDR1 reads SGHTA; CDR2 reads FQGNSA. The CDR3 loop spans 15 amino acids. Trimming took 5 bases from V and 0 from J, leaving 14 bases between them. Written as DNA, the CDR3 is TGTGCCAGCAGCCCGACAACCGGGGCCTCCTACGAGCAGTACTTC. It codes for CASSPTTGASYEQYF.

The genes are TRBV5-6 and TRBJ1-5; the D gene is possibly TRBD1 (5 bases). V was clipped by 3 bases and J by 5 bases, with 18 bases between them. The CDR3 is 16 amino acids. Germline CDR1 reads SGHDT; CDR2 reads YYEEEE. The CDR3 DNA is TGTGCCAGCAGCTCTATATCCGGGATGGGGCATCAGCCCCAGCATTTT. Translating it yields CASSSISGMGHQPQHF.

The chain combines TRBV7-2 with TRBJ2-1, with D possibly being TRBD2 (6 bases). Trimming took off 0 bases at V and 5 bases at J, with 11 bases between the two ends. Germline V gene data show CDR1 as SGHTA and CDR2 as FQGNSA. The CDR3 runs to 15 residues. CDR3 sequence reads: CASSLAASDHNEQFF. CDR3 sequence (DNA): TGTGCCAGCAGCTTAGCTGCTAGCGACCACAATGAGCAGTTCTTC.

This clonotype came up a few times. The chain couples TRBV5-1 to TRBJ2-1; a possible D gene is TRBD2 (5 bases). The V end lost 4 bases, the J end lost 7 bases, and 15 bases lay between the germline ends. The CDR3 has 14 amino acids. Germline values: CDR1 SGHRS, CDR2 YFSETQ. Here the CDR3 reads CASSPGLIRNEQFF. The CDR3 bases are TGCGCCAGCAGCCCAGGACTCATCCGGAATGAGCAGTTCTTC.

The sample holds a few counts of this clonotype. This chain's CDR3 is CASSSAPGRSQETQYF. CDR3 DNA: TGTGCCAGCAGCTCCGCCCCGGGACGCAGCCAAGAGACCCAGTACTTC. This chain uses TRBV7-6 with TRBJ2-5; either TRBD1 or TRBD2 may supply D (5 bases each). The germline V and J ends were trimmed by 4 bases and 1 base, with 16 bases remaining between them. The CDR3 extends over 16 amino acids. Germline CDR1 SGHVS, CDR2 FNYEAQ.

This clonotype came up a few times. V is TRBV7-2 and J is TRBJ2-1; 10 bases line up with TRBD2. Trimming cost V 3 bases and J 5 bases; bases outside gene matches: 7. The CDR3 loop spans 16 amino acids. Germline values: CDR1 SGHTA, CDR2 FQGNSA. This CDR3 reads CASSLNSGRSNNEQFF. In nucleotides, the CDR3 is TGTGCCAGCAGCTTGAATAGCGGGAGGTCTAACAATGAGCAGTTCTTC.

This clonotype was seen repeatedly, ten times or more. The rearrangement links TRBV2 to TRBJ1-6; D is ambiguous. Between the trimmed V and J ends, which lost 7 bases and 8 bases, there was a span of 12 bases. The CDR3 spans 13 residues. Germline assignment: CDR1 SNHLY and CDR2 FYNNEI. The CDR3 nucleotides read TGTGCCAGCAACGCAGTTTTAGATTCACCCCTCCACTTT. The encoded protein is CASNAVLDSPLHF.

DNA for the CDR3: TGTGCCATCAGTAGACTGAACACTGAAGCTTTCTTT. Translated, it gives CAISRLNTEAFF. The V and J genes are TRBV10-3 and TRBJ1-1; no firm D call. The CDR3 runs 12 residues. The germline CDR1 and CDR2 sequences are ENHRY and SYGVKD. The V gene lost 5 bases and the J gene lost 0 bases, with 4 bases spanning the gap.

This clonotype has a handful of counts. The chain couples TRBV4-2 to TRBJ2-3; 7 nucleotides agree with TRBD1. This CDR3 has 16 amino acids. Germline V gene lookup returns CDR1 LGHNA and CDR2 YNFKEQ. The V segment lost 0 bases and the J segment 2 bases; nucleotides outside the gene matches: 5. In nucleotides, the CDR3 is TGTGCCAGCAGCCAAGAGACAGGGCTAGACACAGATACGCAGTATTTT. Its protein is CASSQETGLDTDTQYF.

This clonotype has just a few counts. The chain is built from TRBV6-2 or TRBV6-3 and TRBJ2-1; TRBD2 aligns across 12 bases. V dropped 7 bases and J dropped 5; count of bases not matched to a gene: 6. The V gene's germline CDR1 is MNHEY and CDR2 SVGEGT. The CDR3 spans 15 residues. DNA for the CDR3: TGTGCCAGCAAGCCGGGACTAGCGGGTAACAATGAGCAGTTCTTC. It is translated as CASKPGLAGNNEQFF.

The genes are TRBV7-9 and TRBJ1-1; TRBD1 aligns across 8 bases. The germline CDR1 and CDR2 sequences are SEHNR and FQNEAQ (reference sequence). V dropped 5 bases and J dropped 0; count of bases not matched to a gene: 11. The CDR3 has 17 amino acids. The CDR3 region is CASSRKGSGGLNTEAFF. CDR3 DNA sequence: TGTGCCAGCAGCAGAAAGGGGTCAGGGGGCCTGAACACTGAAGCTTTCTTT.

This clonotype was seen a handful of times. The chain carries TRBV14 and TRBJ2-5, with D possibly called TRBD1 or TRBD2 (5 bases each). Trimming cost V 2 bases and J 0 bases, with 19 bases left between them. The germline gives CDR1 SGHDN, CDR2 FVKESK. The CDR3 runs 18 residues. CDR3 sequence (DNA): TGTGCCAGCAGCCAAACATGGGTACAGGCGGGCCACCAAGAGACCCAGTACTTC. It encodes CASSQTWVQAGHQETQYF.

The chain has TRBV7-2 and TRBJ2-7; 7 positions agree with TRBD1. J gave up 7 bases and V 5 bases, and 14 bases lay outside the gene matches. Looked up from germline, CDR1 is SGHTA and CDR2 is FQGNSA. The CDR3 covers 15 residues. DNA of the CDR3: TGTGCCAGCAGCGACCGGGACAGAACCTCTCGGGAGCAGTACTTC. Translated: CASSDRDRTSREQYF.

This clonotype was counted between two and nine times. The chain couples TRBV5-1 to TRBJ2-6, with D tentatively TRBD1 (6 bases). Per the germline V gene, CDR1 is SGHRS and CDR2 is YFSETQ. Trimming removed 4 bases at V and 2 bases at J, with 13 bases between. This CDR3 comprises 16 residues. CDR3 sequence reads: CASSPEQGTGANVLTF. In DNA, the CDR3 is TGCGCCAGCAGCCCAGAACAGGGAACTGGGGCCAACGTCCTGACTTTC.

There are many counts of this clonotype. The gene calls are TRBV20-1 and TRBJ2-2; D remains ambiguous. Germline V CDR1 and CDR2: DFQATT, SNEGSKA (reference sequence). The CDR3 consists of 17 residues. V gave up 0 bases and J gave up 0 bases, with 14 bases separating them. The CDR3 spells CSARDATARTNTGELFF. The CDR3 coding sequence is TGCAGTGCTAGAGATGCCACAGCGCGAACGAACACCGGGGAGCTGTTTTTT.

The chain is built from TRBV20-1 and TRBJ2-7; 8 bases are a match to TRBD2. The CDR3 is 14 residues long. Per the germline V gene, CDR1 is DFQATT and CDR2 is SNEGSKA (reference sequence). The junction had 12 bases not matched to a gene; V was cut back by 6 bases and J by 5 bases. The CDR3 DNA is TGCAGTGCGCGCGGGGAGCGGGAGTTCGACGAGCAGTACTTC. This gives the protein CSARGEREFDEQYF.

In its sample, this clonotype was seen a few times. For the CDR3, the DNA is TGTGCCAGCAGCCCGGGACTAGGGGCAGATACGCAGTATTTT. Its translation: CASSPGLGADTQYF. The gene calls are TRBV7-3 and TRBJ2-3; 8 positions match TRBD2. Germline V gene data show CDR1 as SGHTA and CDR2 as FQGTGA. This CDR3 has 14 amino acids. The V gene end was trimmed by 5 bases and the J gene end by 4 bases; junction bases not matched to a gene: 5.

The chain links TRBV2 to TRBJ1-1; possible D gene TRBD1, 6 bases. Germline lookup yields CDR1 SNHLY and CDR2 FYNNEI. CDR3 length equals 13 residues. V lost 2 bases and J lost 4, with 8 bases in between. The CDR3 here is CASSEIQGTEAFF. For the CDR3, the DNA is TGTGCCAGCAGTGAAATACAGGGCACTGAAGCTTTCTTT. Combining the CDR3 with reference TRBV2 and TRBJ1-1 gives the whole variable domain EPEVTQTPSHQVTQMGQEVILRCVPISNHLYFYWYRQILGQKVEFLVSFYNNEISEKSEIFDDQFSVERPDGSNFTLKIRSTKLEDSAMYFCASSEIQGTEAFFGQGTRLTVV.

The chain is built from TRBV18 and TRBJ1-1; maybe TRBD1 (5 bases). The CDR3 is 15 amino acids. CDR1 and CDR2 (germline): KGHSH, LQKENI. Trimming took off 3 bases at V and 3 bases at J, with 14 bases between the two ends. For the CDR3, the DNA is TGTGCCAGCTCACCCACGGTCGGGGGGGACACTGAAGCTTTCTTT. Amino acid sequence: CASSPTVGGDTEAFF.